This is a list of T cell receptor beta chains from one sample in a study of T-cell memory formation after mild COVID-19. TCRdb processed the 5' RACE reads anew with MiXCR; each CDR3 protein has one entry. Counted here are 110,000 to 150,000 distinct CDR3 sequences, almost 25% occurring once; the ten biggest clones make up less than 25%. Sequencing used PBMCs or a T cell subset sorted from them (not recorded which). The receptors originated from an adult woman who had mild COVID-19 (a few samples of this study predate the infection). Cell type and time point are not known. Each CDR3 is given with its conserved first and last residue. The order of the fields is J gene, V gene, CDR3 protein.

>TRBJ2-1|TRBV11-2
CASSWTGPSNEQFF
>TRBJ2-1|TRBV29-1
CSVEDRFIPDRSSYNEQFF
>TRBJ2-7|TRBV6-5
CASSYSVRTYEQYF
>TRBJ1-4|TRBV5-1
CASSSLQGRDNEKLFF
>TRBJ2-3|TRBV15
CATSREVGWGDTQYF
>TRBJ2-4|TRBV14
CASSLTGTRNPMGVAKNIQYF
>TRBJ2-5|TRBV7-9
CASSPRDSAGETQYF
>TRBJ2-3|TRBV19
CASSTGYGTDTQYF
>TRBJ1-1|TRBV25-1
CASSNRDRPMNTEAFF
>TRBJ2-5|TRBV7-9
CASSLLTSSGQETQYF
>TRBJ2-7|TRBV4-3
CASSPRRAATYEQYF
>TRBJ2-1|TRBV7-3
CASSLLAGGNNEQFF
>TRBJ2-1|TRBV24-1
CATTSRDSYNEQFF
>TRBJ2-3|TRBV9
CASSADSRTDTQYF
>TRBJ2-1|TRBV13
CASSSQTANEQFF
>TRBJ2-4|TRBV7-9
CASSFPSREGSNIQYF
>TRBJ2-3|TRBV30
CATGLQGRRGRGGTDTQYF
>TRBJ2-2|TRBV13
CASSSGLTWELFF
>TRBJ1-1|TRBV12-3/TRBV12-4
CASSDSMNTEAFF
>TRBJ1-6|TRBV7-9
CASSLGTGNHSPLHF
>TRBJ2-1|TRBV6-5
CASSRTSGSYYNEQFF
>TRBJ2-7|TRBV5-1
CASSLGTGGNYEQYF
>TRBJ2-7|TRBV24-1
CATSDGGEQYF
>TRBJ1-4|TRBV19
CASRVRQASNEKLFF
>TRBJ2-1|TRBV24-1
CATSGTTSTYNEQFF
>TRBJ1-1|TRBV6-5
CASSDRAWSEAFF
>TRBJ2-5|TRBV7-9
CASSPGEGERETQYF
>TRBJ2-7|TRBV12-3/TRBV12-4
CASSLGGGAREQYF
>TRBJ2-7|TRBV4-1
CASSGGTPYEQYF
>TRBJ2-1|TRBV6-2/TRBV6-3
CASSSPVAGDYNEQFF
>TRBJ1-5|TRBV6-5
CASSGQRSNQPQHF
>TRBJ1-2|TRBV5-6
CASSALQVSYGYTF
>TRBJ2-7|TRBV9
CASSVGVGDEQYF
>TRBJ1-2|TRBV5-1
CASSLGTGRYGYTF
>TRBJ1-2|TRBV4-1
CASSQDPGYYGYTF
>TRBJ2-2|TRBV7-8
CASSLGSWELFF
>TRBJ2-7|TRBV7-9
CASSLLADSYEQYF
>TRBJ1-6|TRBV4-3
CASSQDLDRVYSPLHF
>TRBJ1-2|TRBV4-1
CASSQDTGGLNYGYTF
>TRBJ2-5|TRBV25-1
CASSKQGGQETQYF
>TRBJ1-5|TRBV27
CASSTTGTYSNQPQHF
>TRBJ2-2|TRBV7-8
CASSWSTGRTGELFF
>TRBJ1-1|TRBV9
CASTLGDSPNTEAFF
>TRBJ2-1|TRBV4-3
CASSQGVDLSYNEQFF
>TRBJ2-7|TRBV7-9
CASSPSGASYEQYF
>TRBJ1-1|TRBV7-8
CASGSRDTEAFF
>TRBJ2-7|TRBV20-1
CSARDPTGPEQYF
>TRBJ1-1|TRBV7-9
CASSVRQGLNTEAFF
>TRBJ2-1|TRBV12-3/TRBV12-4
CASSPRTGFYNEQFF
>TRBJ2-7|TRBV3-1
CASSDEASGAYEQYF